This T cell receptor (beta chain) emerged from a study of sequential checkpoint blockade in melanoma. Some clones are missing from TCRdb's copy, which holds only in-frame ones; the method was immunoSEQ multiplex PCR. The sample shows about 22,000 clones, roughly 80% of them seen only once. Sample treatment: randomized to nivolumab then ipilimumab (arm A) or the reverse (arm B). The germline CDR1 and CDR2 sequences are SGHRS and YFSETQ. V was clipped by 4 bases and J by 4 bases; unmatched bases: 9. The CDR3 covers 15 residues. The V and J genes are TRBV5-1 and TRBJ2-7; TRBD1 matches at 9 bases. The receptor was derived from a human donor with melanoma. Sequencing was performed on CD8+ T cells sorted from blood (inferred from file names), taken from a patient given nivolumab and ipilimumab in sequence. Here the CDR3 reads CASSLRQGGMYEQYF. The CDR3 nucleotides are TGCGCCAGCAGCCTCCGACAGGGGGGAATGTACGAGCAGTACTTC. The entire variable domain, with the rest obtained from reference TRBV5-1 and TRBJ2-7, is as follows: KAGVTQTPRYLIKTRGQQVTLSCSPISGHRSVSWYQQTPGQGLQFLFEYFSETQRNKGNFPGRFSGRQFSNSRSEMNVSTLELGDSALYLCASSLRQGGMYEQYFGPGTRLTVT.